A single T cell receptor (beta chain) is shown here with its context. This entry is derived from a study of regulatory T cells in long-lasting Graves disease. Study-level information: Those Graves' patients who were newly diagnosed had been on antithyroid drugs under 3 months.

Time point of the sample: newly diagnosed GD, antithyroid drugs for less than 3 months. Isolated PBMC RNA provided the starting material for the TCR library. The TCR beta library used iRepertoire HTBI primers with Arm-PCR amplification of CDR3. TCRdb used MiXCR to reprocess the multiplex PCR reads, holding one entry per CDR3 protein. The data hold around 240,000 distinct CDR3 sequences, with approximately 20% observed a single time. V was clipped by 5 bases and J by 1 base, with 11 bases between them. The length of the CDR3 is 14 residues. CDR1 is MNHEY, CDR2 SMNVEV, per germline (reference sequence). These data are also associated with another study on T cells in Graves' hyperthyroidism and ophthalmopathy. Per that study: Not enrolled were patients with uncontrolled infection, other autoimmune disease, pregnancy or lactation.

The TCR comes from a young woman with Graves disease. This chain uses TRBV27 with TRBJ1-2, with D unclear. The specimen was peripheral blood mononuclear cells (PBMCs), collected at new diagnosis, from a patient treated with antithyroid drugs. CDR3 protein: CASSPSGSNYGYTF. CDR3 DNA: TGTGCCAGCAGTCCCTCGGGCAGTAACTATGGCTACACCTTC.